This T cell receptor (beta chain) was identified in a study of radiation and T cells in renal cell carcinoma (TCRdb year 2020). Context from the whole study: The samples were drawn from a clinical trial, where primary renal cell carcinomas were treated with 15 Gy of stereotactic body radiation therapy and then removed by nephrectomy 4 weeks afterward. Across all 53 samples, over 4,000,000 unique CDR3 nucleotide sequences encoding 2,658,974 unique CDR3 amino acid sequences were identified. A total of roughly 53 samples underwent TCR beta sequencing, made up of around 26 tumors and about 27 peripheral blood samples.

What the authors observed across the whole study: Top tumor clonotypes rose in blood from baseline to 2 weeks post-radiation, then contracted by 4 weeks, suggesting transient expansion of tumor-resident clones. Tracking of blood repertoire dynamics stopped at about 4 weeks after treatment, with no follow-up past that point. Because the trial had a single-armed design, the trial could not examine how radiation dose or scheduling affected the TCR repertoire. Because no pretreatment tumor biopsies were available, whether clonotypes were present in the tumor at baseline could not be determined.

Relative to germline, V is 5 bases shorter and J is 3 bases shorter, with 10 bases between their ends. From the cysteine through the phenylalanine, the CDR3 covers 12 amino acids. The kept DNA is CDR3 alone, 36 bases in frame from the first base. Sequences SQVTM (CDR1) and ANQGSEA (CDR2) are obtained from the germline V gene. Interpreted using the paper, the time point label stands for: baseline pretreatment blood. What the treatment or condition label conveys for this sample: 15 Gy SBRT to primary tumor, nephrectomy 4 weeks later. Serial peripheral blood from radiation-treated patients was sampled at baseline, 2 weeks and 4 weeks after SBRT to track tumor-enriched clonotypes. Renal cell carcinoma with clear cell pathology was present in all patients. The QIAamp DNA Blood Mini Kit (Qiagen) was used to prepare genomic DNA for TCR sequencing. Only samples passing all quality control checks were included in the analyses.

Note on this clone: No cognate antigen has been identified for it. No per-base quality is available; no much larger clone lies one base away.

TCR beta libraries were generated from genomic DNA with the immunoSEQ kit, following the manufacturer's recommendations. To prepare libraries, a first multiplex PCR with proprietary primers was run, followed by a second PCR that added unique barcodes, and a bead cleanup was done after each round. A kit-provided positive control reaction and a negative control reaction were included in every sample batch. The final libraries underwent checking on an Agilent 4200 TapeStation D1000 ScreenTape, volumetric pooling, and quantification by qPCR. An Illumina NextSeq500 fitted with a MidOutput 150-cycle cartridge performed the sequencing, running 156 Read1 cycles and 15 Index1 cycles with the kit's custom primers. The pooled library was loaded at around 1 pM with an approximately 18% PhiX control spike-in. The authors processed their data as follows. Vendor-processed data were analyzed in R, with a clonotype defined as all T cells sharing the same CDR3 nucleotide sequence. For clone abundance analyses, frequencies were normalized to the 10,000 most abundant clones per sample. Before analysis, public T cell clones were removed, and these numbered fewer than six per sample on average. Tumor-enriched and baseline blood-enriched clonotypes were defined by at least a 32-fold difference in abundance between compartments. A beta-binomial differential abundance model was applied to find clonotypes that expanded or contracted between blood time points. Similarity between tumor and blood repertoires was quantified using the Baroni-Urbani and Buser coefficient, and groups were compared with two-tailed Wilcoxon tests in R. TCRdb obtained this table from immuneACCESS and retained in-frame rearrangements with V and J assigned. These tables miss some clones; where compared with another copy, unresolved V genes account for less than half of the shortfall, and the remainder is unexplained. That table is the source of V, J and clone size, and D and trimming were worked out from the DNA. The sample table shows about 160,000 clones, and about nine tenths are seen once. Around 4% of the sample belongs to the ten largest clones.

This sample comprised blood, obtained from a patient whose treatment included radiotherapy and nephrectomy. This sequence was found in a woman between 65 and 79 years old with renal cell carcinoma. Recombination joined TRBV29-1 with TRBJ2-5; a weak D assignment points to TRBD2 (5 bases agree). The nucleotide sequence reads TGCAGCGTTTGCGAGGGAAAAGAGACCCAGTACTTC. Its protein is CSVCEGKETQYF.